Listed below are T cell receptor beta chains from one sample, sequenced in a study of blood T cell repertoires in COVID-19. Sequenced by immunoSEQ multiplex PCR; TCRdb stores in-frame clones only, minus some. The sample has around 400,000 clones, around 87% seen once. The source material was peripheral blood. The source of these receptors is a woman aged 55-70 years with COVID-19, enrolled during active disease. The CDR3 runs from the conserved cysteine through the conserved F or W. Each record gives: J gene, V gene, CDR3 protein.

TRBJ1-2,TRBV12-5,CASGLTGGAGGYTF
TRBJ2-1,TRBV5-1,CASSILAGSSYNEQFF
TRBJ1-1,TRBV9,CASSARHDRGNMNTEAFF
TRBJ2-5,TRBV5-6,CASSFRGGPQETQYF
TRBJ2-1,TRBV15,CATSVGTSGGIYNEQFF
TRBJ1-5,TRBV6-2/TRBV6-3,CASSYSSSRYSNQPQHF
TRBJ2-1,TRBV11-3,CASSLGEGEQFF
TRBJ2-5,TRBV5-6,CASSRGTEETQYF
TRBJ1-6,TRBV13,CASSLRQGSYNSPLHF
TRBJ2-1,TRBV12-3/TRBV12-4,CASSNTGVIEQFF
TRBJ1-1,TRBV6-5,CASSYPGYSEAFF
TRBJ1-2,TRBV3-1/TRBV3-2,CASSLTGGASSYTF
TRBJ2-2,TRBV3-1/TRBV3-2,CASSPVWVAGNTGELFF
TRBJ1-2,TRBV6-1,CASSELGRNYGYTF
TRBJ1-1,TRBV27,CASSAVGQGTEAFF
TRBJ1-3,TRBV7-2,CASRRQGSSGNTIYF
TRBJ1-5,TRBV7-2,CASSHDRGDQPQHF
TRBJ1-6,TRBV5-6,CASSFGGLVDNSPLHF
TRBJ1-2,TRBV9,CASSVGPFTGERGYTF